This T cell receptor (beta chain) was identified during a study of blood T cell repertoires in COVID-19 (dated by TCRdb to about 2020). About the study as a whole: Collaborator samples came from the United States, Italy and Spain and covered acute and convalescent phases of COVID-19. The prospective study material was composed of cDNA or gDNA derived from T cells, B-cell-depleted T cells, or PBMCs. Deeply sampled blood TCRbeta repertoires from subjects exposed to, actively infected with, or recovered from COVID-19 were included in the dataset. A freely available public database, intended as a resource for researchers studying the immune response to SARS-CoV-2, is where the repertoires were released. Samples came from the ongoing ImmuneRACE study (first 160 participants) plus 1,254 subjects from 6 global collaborators. Sample metadata almost always included a de-identified subject ID, COVID-19 status, age in years and sex. Where HLA class I and class II types were available, the types were taken from metadata supplied by the sample provider, not from assay-based typing. Study-wide findings and limitations: Clinical and demographic metadata were provided uncurated, with the amount varying by source and participant.

TCRbeta CDR3 regions were amplified from genomic DNA using the immunoSEQ Assay, a bias-controlled multiplex PCR. Under the source paper's analysis protocol: The number of nucleated cells in each sample was estimated from the amplification of reference gene primers within the assay. To quantify the absolute abundance of each unique TCRbeta CDR3 rearrangement, sequence reads were collapsed and filtered. For each sample, productive Simpson clonality was calculated as the square root of Simpson's diversity index across productive rearrangements. The immuneACCESS repertoire file appears here via TCRdb, limited to in-frame rearrangements. These files lack a portion of the clones; in checked studies, under half of the deficit traces to unresolved V genes, and the cause of the others is not known. For V, J and clone size, that table is used; D and trimming come from the DNA. Across this sample there are around 220,000 clones, with 80% to 90% seen only once. The ten most abundant clones make up about 10% of the sample.

The germline V gene (reference sequence) sets CDR1 to SEHNR and CDR2 to FQNEAQ. V is pared back by 6 bases and J by 1 base, with 8 bases lying between the germline termini. Including cysteine and phenylalanine, the CDR3 has 13 amino acids. The CDR3 DNA has 39 bases and is translated from base 1. Turning to this clone: This clone's antigen is unknown. Base quality data are lacking; no much larger clone is found one base away.

Collaborating institutions collected whole blood in K2EDTA tubes following their own protocols. For TCRbeta analysis, collaborator samples were shipped as frozen whole blood, as isolated PBMCs, or as DNA extracted from either sample type. The chain is encoded by TRBV7-9 joined to TRBJ2-3, with the D gene not confidently named. Sequencing input: peripheral blood. This TCR derives from a woman aged 80 or over with acute or convalescent COVID-19. The DNA is as follows: TGTGCCAGCAGTTTCCGCGGCACAGATACGCAGTATTTT. Its product reads: CASSFRGTDTQYF.